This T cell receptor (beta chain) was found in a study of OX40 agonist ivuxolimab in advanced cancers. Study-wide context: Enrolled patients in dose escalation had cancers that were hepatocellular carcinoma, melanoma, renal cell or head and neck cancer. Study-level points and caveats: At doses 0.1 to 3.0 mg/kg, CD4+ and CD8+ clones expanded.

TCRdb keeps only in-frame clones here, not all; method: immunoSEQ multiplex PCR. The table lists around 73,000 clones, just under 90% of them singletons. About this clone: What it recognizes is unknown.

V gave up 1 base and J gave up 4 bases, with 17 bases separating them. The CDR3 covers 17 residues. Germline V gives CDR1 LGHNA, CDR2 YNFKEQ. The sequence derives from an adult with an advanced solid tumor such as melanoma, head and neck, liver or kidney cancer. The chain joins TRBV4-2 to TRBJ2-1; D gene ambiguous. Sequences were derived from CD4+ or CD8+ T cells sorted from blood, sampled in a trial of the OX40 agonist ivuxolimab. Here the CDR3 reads CASSQAELHNQYNEQFF. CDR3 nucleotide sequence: TGTGCCAGCAGCCAAGCGGAACTTCACAATCAATACAATGAGCAGTTCTTC.